These T cell receptor beta chains were read from a single sample in a study of graft-versus-host responses after intestinal transplantation. The protocol was immunoSEQ multiplex PCR, while the TCRdb copy is restricted to in-frame clones and leaves out a portion. The sample contains some 110,000 clones, more than 75% of which appear only once. Their antigen targets remain unknown. Sequenced material: unstimulated CD4+ T cells sorted from spleen or lymph node cells, taken before intestinal transplant. Receptor source: a human donor who received an intestinal transplant. CDR3s include the opening cysteine and the closing phenylalanine or tryptophan. Each record gives: CDR3 length, J gene, D gene, clone size, V gene, CDR3 DNA, CDR3 protein. A D gene is named only where the DNA matches it firmly. Rows may omit the clone size; those that give it use once, few, many or a size class.

CDR3 length: 13; J gene: TRBJ2-5; D gene: -; clone size: -; V gene: TRBV4-1; CDR3 DNA: TGCGCCAGCAGCCAAGGACAGGAAGAGACCCAGTACTTC; CDR3 protein: CASSQGQEETQYF
CDR3 length: 16; J gene: TRBJ2-3; D gene: -; clone size: -; V gene: TRBV6-6; CDR3 DNA: TGTGCCAGCAGTTACTCATTATCAGGGCAAGGAGATACGCAGTATTTT; CDR3 protein: CASSYSLSGQGDTQYF
CDR3 length: 12; J gene: TRBJ2-5; D gene: -; clone size: -; V gene: TRBV7-3; CDR3 DNA: TGTGCCAGCAGCCTGGGAGCGGGGACCCAGTACTTC; CDR3 protein: CASSLGAGTQYF
CDR3 length: 14; J gene: TRBJ1-3; D gene: -; clone size: -; V gene: TRBV6-5; CDR3 DNA: TGTGCCAGCAGTCTCGCGGGTGTTGGAAACACCATATATTTT; CDR3 protein: CASSLAGVGNTIYF
CDR3 length: 13; J gene: TRBJ1-3; D gene: -; clone size: few; V gene: TRBV5-1; CDR3 DNA: TGCGCCAGCAGCTTGGCCACGGATGACACCATATATTTT; CDR3 protein: CASSLATDDTIYF
CDR3 length: 14; J gene: TRBJ2-1; D gene: TRBD2; clone size: -; V gene: TRBV6-6; CDR3 DNA: TGTGCCAGCAGCTACGATAGACTAGCGGGGGAGCAGTTCTTC; CDR3 protein: CASSYDRLAGEQFF
CDR3 length: 11; J gene: TRBJ2-7; D gene: -; clone size: -; V gene: TRBV29-1; CDR3 DNA: TGCAGCGCCCTTATTGCCTACGAGCAGTACTTC; CDR3 protein: CSALIAYEQYF
CDR3 length: 13; J gene: TRBJ2-5; D gene: -; clone size: once; V gene: TRBV7-3; CDR3 DNA: TGTGCCAGCAGCCAACGGGGTGGAGAGACCCAGTACTTC; CDR3 protein: CASSQRGGETQYF
CDR3 length: 14; J gene: TRBJ2-5; D gene: -; clone size: -; V gene: TRBV7-3; CDR3 DNA: TGTGCCAGCAGCTTATTGGGGGCCCAAGAGACCCAGTACTTC; CDR3 protein: CASSLLGAQETQYF
CDR3 length: 12; J gene: TRBJ1-4; D gene: -; clone size: -; V gene: TRBV11-2; CDR3 DNA: TGTGCCAGCAGCTTGGGGGGACTAGAACTGTTTTTT; CDR3 protein: CASSLGGLELFF
CDR3 length: 10; J gene: TRBJ2-7; D gene: -; clone size: -; V gene: TRBV29-1; CDR3 DNA: TGCAGCGTTAGGGGCTCCGAGCAGTACTTC; CDR3 protein: CSVRGSEQYF
CDR3 length: 18; J gene: TRBJ2-1; D gene: TRBD2; clone size: -; V gene: TRBV10-3; CDR3 DNA: TGTGCCATCAGTGAGTCGATTATCCTAGCGGGAGGGGGGTCTGAGCAGTTCTTC; CDR3 protein: CAISESIILAGGGSEQFF
CDR3 length: 17; J gene: TRBJ2-2; D gene: -; clone size: -; V gene: TRBV5-6; CDR3 DNA: TGTGCCAGCAGCTTGAAGTTGACACTAGTCGGTATTGGGGAGCTGTTTTTT; CDR3 protein: CASSLKLTLVGIGELFF
CDR3 length: 15; J gene: TRBJ2-2; D gene: TRBD1; clone size: -; V gene: TRBV10-3; CDR3 DNA: TGTGCCATCACCGGGACAGGGTTGGATACCGGGGAGCTGTTTTTT; CDR3 protein: CAITGTGLDTGELFF
CDR3 length: 14; J gene: TRBJ1-5; D gene: -; clone size: -; V gene: TRBV19; CDR3 DNA: TGTGCCAGTAGTATAGAAAGGGTTGGCTGGCCCCAGCATTTT; CDR3 protein: CASSIERVGWPQHF
CDR3 length: 13; J gene: TRBJ2-5; D gene: TRBD1; clone size: -; V gene: TRBV9; CDR3 DNA: TGTGCCAGCAGCGTAGAACAGGGGCGGACCCAGTACTTC; CDR3 protein: CASSVEQGRTQYF
CDR3 length: 16; J gene: TRBJ2-7; D gene: -; clone size: few; V gene: TRBV7-2; CDR3 DNA: TGTGCCAGCAGCTTAGGGGCGGGACAGTTTTCCTACGAGCAGTACTTC; CDR3 protein: CASSLGAGQFSYEQYF
CDR3 length: 14; J gene: TRBJ2-5; D gene: -; clone size: -; V gene: TRBV6-5; CDR3 DNA: TGTGCCAGCAGTGAACTAGGGCGGCAAGAGACCCAGTACTTC; CDR3 protein: CASSELGRQETQYF
CDR3 length: 16; J gene: TRBJ1-3; D gene: TRBD1; clone size: -; V gene: TRBV5-4; CDR3 DNA: TGTGCCAGCAGCGAAAGACAGGGTGCCTCTGGAAACACCATATATTTT; CDR3 protein: CASSERQGASGNTIYF
CDR3 length: 14; J gene: TRBJ2-7; D gene: TRBD1; clone size: -; V gene: TRBV19; CDR3 DNA: TGTGCCAGTAGTACGAGGACAGGACCCTACGAGCAGTACTTC; CDR3 protein: CASSTRTGPYEQYF
CDR3 length: 14; J gene: TRBJ1-2; D gene: TRBD1; clone size: -; V gene: TRBV6-5; CDR3 DNA: TGTGCCAGCAGTTACCGGGACAGGGGAACTGGCTACACCTTC; CDR3 protein: CASSYRDRGTGYTF
CDR3 length: 15; J gene: TRBJ1-5; D gene: TRBD1; clone size: -; V gene: TRBV27; CDR3 DNA: TGTGCCAGCAGTACCCGACAGGGGGCGCGACAGCCCCAGCATTTT; CDR3 protein: CASSTRQGARQPQHF
CDR3 length: 17; J gene: TRBJ2-5; D gene: TRBD2; clone size: -; V gene: TRBV7-6; CDR3 DNA: TGTGCCAGCAGCCCATCGGGTCTAGCGGGCTCCCTGGAGACCCAGTACTTC; CDR3 protein: CASSPSGLAGSLETQYF
CDR3 length: 15; J gene: TRBJ2-7; D gene: -; clone size: -; V gene: TRBV6-1; CDR3 DNA: TGTGCCAGCAGTAGAGGGGGAGGGGGTAACTACGAGCAGTACTTC; CDR3 protein: CASSRGGGGNYEQYF